This T cell receptor beta chain stems from a study of OX40 agonist ivuxolimab in advanced cancers. Study background: Every patient in dose escalation had hepatocellular carcinoma, melanoma, renal cell or head and neck cancer. Findings and caveats of the study: Averaging showed that CD8+ T cells had more expanded clones than CD4+ did. Also showing low normalized T-cell clonal expansion were some of the nonresponders. Expanded peripheral T-cell antigen specificity went undetermined.

The method was immunoSEQ multiplex PCR; TCRdb's version includes in-frame clones alone and lacks a portion of them. The data show 50,000 to 75,000 clones, approximately 80% seen once. In regard to this clone: Its specificity is not known.

Here the sequenced sample was CD4+ or CD8+ T cells sorted from blood, taken in a trial of the OX40 agonist ivuxolimab. The clonotype comes from an adult with an advanced solid tumor such as melanoma, head and neck, liver or kidney cancer.

This chain's CDR3 is CASRFTGGWNTGELFF. The CDR3 DNA is TGTGCAAGTCGCTTCACAGGGGGCTGGAACACCGGGGAGCTGTTTTTT. The chain uses TRBV12-2 and TRBJ2-2; the D call of TRBD1 is as the table states it, not checked on the DNA. TRBV12-2 is noted as a pseudogene. There are 16 residues in the CDR3.